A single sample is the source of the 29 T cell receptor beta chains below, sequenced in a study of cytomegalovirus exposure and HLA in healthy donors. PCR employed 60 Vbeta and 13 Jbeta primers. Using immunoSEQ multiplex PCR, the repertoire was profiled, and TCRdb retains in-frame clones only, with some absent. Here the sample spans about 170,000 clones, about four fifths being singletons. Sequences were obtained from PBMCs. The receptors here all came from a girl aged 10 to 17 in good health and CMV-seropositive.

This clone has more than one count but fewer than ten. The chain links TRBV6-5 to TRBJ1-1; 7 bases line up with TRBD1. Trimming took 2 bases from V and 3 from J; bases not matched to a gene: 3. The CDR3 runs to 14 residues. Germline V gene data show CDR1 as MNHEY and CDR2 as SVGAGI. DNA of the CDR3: TGTGCCAGCAGTTACAGACAGGGATACACTGAAGCTTTCTTT. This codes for CASSYRQGYTEAFF.

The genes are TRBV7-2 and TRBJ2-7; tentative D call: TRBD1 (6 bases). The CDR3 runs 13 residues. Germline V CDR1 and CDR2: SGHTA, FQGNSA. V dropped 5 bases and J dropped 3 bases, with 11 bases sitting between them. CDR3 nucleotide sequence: TGTGCCAGCAGCCGGGACACAGACTACGAGCAGTACTTC. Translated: CASSRDTDYEQYF.

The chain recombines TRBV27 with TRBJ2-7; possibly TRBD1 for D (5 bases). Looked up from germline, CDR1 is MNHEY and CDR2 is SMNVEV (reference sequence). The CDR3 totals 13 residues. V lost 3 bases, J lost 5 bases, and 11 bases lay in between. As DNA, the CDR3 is TGTGCCAGCAGTTTTATCGAAGGGGACGAGCAGTACTTC. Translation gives CASSFIEGDEQYF.

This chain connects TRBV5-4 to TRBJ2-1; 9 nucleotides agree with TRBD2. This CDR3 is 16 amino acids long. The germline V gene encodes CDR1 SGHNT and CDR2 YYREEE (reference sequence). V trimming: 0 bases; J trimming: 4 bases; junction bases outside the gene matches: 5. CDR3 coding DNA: TGTGCCAGCAGCTTGGGCGGGGGGGCCGCGTACAATGAGCAGTTCTTC. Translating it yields CASSLGGGAAYNEQFF.

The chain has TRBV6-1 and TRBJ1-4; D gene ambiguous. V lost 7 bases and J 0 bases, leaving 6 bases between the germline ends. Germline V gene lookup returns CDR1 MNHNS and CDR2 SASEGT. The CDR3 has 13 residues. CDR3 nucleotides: TGTGCCAGCACGGGGACAACTAATGAAAAACTGTTTTTT. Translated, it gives CASTGTTNEKLFF.

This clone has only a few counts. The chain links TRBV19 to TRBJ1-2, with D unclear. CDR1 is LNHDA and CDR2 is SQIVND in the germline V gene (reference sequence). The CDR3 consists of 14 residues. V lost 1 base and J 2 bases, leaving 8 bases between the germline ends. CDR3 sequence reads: CASSIGPRNYGYTF. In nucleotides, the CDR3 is TGTGCCAGTAGTATAGGTCCCCGGAACTATGGCTACACCTTC.

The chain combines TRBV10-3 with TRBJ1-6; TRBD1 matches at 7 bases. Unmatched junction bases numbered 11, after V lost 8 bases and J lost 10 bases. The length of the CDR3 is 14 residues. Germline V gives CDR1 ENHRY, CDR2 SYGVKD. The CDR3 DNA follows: TGTGCCATCTCCCCGACAGGGCTAGGATCACCCCTCCACTTT. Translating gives CAISPTGLGSPLHF.

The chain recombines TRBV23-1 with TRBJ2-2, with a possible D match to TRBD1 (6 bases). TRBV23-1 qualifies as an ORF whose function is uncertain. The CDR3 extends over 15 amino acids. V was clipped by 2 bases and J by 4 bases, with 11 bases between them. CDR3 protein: CASSQPRGTTGELFF. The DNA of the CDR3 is TGCGCCAGCAGTCAACCCAGGGGAACCACCGGGGAGCTGTTTTTT.

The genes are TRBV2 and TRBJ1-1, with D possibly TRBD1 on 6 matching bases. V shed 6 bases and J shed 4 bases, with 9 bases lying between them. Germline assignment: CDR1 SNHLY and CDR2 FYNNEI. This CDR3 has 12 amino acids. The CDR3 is CASRQGGTEAFF. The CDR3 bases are TGTGCCAGCAGACAGGGCGGCACTGAAGCTTTCTTT.

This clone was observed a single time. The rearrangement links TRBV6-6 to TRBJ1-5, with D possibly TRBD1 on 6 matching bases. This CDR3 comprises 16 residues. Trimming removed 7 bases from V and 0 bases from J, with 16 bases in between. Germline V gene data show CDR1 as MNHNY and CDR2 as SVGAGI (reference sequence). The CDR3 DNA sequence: TGTGCCAGCAATGCCAGGGGAGGGGATAGCAATCAGCCCCAGCATTTT. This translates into CASNARGGDSNQPQHF.

CDR3 residues: CASSFLFRVGQPQHF. The CDR3 DNA sequence: TGTGCCAGCAGCTTCTTGTTCAGGGTGGGTCAGCCCCAGCATTTT. The chain has TRBV11-2 and TRBJ1-5; TRBD1 might be the D (5 bases). V was trimmed by 3 bases and J by 6 bases, leaving 15 bases between them. The CDR3 is 15 residues long. Germline-derived CDR1 and CDR2 are SGHAT and FQNNGV.

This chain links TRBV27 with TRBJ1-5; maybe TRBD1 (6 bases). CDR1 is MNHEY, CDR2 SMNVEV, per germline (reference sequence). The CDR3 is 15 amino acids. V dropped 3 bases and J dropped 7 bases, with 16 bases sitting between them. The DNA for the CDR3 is TGTGCCAGCAGTTTGGGAGGCGGGGGCGGGCAGCCCCAGCATTTT. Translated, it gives CASSLGGGGGQPQHF.

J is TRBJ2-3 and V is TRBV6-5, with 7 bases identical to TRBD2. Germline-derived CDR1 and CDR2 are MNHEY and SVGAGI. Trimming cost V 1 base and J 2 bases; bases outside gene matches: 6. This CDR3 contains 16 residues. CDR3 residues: CASSYFGGRYTDTQYF. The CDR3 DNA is TGTGCCAGCAGTTACTTCGGGGGGAGGTACACAGATACGCAGTATTTT.

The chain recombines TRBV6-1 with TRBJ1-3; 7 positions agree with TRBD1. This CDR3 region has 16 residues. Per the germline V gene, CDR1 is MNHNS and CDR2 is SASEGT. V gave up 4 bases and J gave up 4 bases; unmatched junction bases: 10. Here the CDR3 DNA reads TGTGCCAGCAGTGGGGCAAAGGGGGCGCTAGGAAACACCATATATTTT. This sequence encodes CASSGAKGALGNTIYF.

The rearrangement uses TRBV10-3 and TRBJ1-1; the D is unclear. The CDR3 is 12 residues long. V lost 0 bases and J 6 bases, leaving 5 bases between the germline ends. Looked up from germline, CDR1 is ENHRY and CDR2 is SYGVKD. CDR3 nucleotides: TGTGCCATCAGTGAGTCGAGGGCTGAAGCTTTCTTT. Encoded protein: CAISESRAEAFF.

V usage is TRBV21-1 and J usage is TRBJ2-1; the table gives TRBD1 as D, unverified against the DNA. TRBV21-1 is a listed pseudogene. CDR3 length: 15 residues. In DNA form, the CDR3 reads TGTGCCAGCAGCCCATTATCCAGGGAATCCAATGAGCAGTTCTTC. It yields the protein CASSPLSRESNEQFF.

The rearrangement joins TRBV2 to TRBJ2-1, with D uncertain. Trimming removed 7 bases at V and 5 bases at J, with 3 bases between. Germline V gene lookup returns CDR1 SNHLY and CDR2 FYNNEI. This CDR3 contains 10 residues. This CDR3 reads CASTNNEQFF. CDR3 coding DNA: TGTGCCAGCACTAACAATGAGCAGTTCTTC. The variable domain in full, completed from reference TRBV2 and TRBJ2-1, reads EPEVTQTPSHQVTQMGQEVILRCVPISNHLYFYWYRQILGQKVEFLVSFYNNEISEKSEIFDDQFSVERPDGSNFTLKIRSTKLEDSAMYFCASTNNEQFFGPGTRLTVL.

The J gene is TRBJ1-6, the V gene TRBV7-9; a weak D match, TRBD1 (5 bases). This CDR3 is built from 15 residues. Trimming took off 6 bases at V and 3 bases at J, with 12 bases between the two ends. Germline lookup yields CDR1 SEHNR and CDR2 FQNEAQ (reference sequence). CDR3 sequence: CASRDNEDYNSPLHF. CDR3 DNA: TGTGCCAGCAGGGACAACGAGGACTATAATTCACCCCTCCACTTT.

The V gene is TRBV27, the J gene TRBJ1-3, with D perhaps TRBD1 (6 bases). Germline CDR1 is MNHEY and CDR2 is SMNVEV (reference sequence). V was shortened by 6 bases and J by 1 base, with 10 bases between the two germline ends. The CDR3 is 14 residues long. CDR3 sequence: CASREGDSGNTIYF. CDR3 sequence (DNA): TGTGCCAGCAGAGAGGGGGATTCTGGAAACACCATATATTTT.

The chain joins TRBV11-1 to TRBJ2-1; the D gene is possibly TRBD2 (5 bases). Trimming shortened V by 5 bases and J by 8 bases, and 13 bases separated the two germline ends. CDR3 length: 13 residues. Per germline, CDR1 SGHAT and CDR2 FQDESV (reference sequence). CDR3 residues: CASSGSLVYEQFF. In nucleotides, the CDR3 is TGTGCCAGCAGCGGATCACTAGTCTATGAGCAGTTCTTC. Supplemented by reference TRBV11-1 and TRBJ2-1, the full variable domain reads EAEVAQSPRYKITEKSQAVAFWCDPISGHATLYWYRQILGQGPELLVQFQDESVVDDSQLPKDRFSAERLKGVDSTLKIQPAELGDSAMYLCASSGSLVYEQFFGPGTRLTVL.

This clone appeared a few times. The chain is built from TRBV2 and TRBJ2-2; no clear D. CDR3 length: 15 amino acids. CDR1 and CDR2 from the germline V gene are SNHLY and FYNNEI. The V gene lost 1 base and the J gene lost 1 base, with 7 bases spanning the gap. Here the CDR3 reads CASSEVPGNTGELFF. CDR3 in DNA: TGTGCCAGCAGTGAAGTCCCAGGGAACACCGGGGAGCTGTTTTTT.

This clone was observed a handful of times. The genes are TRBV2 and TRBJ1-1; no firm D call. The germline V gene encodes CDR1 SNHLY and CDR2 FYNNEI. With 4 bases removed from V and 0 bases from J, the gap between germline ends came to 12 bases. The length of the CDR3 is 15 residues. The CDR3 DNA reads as TGTGCCAGCAGTGCTCAGGTCCTGGTGAACACTGAAGCTTTCTTT. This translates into CASSAQVLVNTEAFF.

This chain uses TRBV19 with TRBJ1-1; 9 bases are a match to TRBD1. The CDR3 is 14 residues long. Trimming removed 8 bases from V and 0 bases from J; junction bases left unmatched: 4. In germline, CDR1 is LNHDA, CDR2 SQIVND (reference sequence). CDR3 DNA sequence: TGTGCCAGTTGGGACAGGGCCATGAACACTGAAGCTTTCTTT. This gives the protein CASWDRAMNTEAFF.

The CDR3 protein is CASSLNDRVSTGELFF. The DNA for the CDR3 is TGTGCCAGCAGTCTAAACGACAGGGTTTCCACCGGGGAGCTGTTTTTT. The chain joins TRBV11-3 to TRBJ2-2; 7 nucleotides agree with TRBD1. This CDR3 has 16 residues. The V segment lost 6 bases and the J segment 4 bases; nucleotides outside the gene matches: 11. The germline CDR1 and CDR2 sequences are SGHNT and YENEEA.

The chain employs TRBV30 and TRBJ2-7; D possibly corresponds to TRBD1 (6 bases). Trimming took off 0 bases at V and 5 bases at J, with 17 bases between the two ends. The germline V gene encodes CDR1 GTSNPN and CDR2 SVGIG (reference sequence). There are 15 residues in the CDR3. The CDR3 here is CAWSVIRGVGHEQYF. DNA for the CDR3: TGTGCCTGGAGTGTTATCAGGGGAGTAGGGCACGAGCAGTACTTC.

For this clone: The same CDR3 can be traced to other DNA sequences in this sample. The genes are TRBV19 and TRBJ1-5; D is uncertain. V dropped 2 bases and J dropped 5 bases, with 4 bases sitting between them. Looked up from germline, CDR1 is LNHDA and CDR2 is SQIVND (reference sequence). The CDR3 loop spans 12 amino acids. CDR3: CASSIRDQPQHF. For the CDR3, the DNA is TGTGCCAGTAGTATACGAGATCAGCCCCAGCATTTT.

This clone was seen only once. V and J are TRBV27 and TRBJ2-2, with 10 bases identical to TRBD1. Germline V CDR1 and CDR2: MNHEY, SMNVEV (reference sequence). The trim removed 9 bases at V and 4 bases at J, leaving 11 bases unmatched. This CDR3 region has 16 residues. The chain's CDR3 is CASRRQGAFTTGELFF. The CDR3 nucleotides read TGTGCCAGTCGGAGACAGGGGGCATTTACCACCGGGGAGCTGTTTTTT.

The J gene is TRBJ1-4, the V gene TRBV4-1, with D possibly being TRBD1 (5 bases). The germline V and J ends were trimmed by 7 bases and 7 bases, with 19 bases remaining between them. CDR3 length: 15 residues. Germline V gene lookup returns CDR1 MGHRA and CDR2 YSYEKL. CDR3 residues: CASKGILAGGEKLFF. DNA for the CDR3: TGCGCCAGCAAAGGGATTCTTGCGGGGGGTGAAAAACTGTTTTTT.

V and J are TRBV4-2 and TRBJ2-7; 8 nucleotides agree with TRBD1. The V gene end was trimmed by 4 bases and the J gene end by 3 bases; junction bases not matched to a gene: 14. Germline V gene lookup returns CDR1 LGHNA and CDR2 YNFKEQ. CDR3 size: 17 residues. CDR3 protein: CASSPKPPGTGLYEQYF. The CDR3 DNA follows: TGTGCCAGCAGCCCTAAACCCCCCGGGACAGGACTCTACGAGCAGTACTTC.